Listed here are 12 T cell receptor beta chains from one sample, sequenced in a study of blood T cell repertoires in COVID-19. Here immunoSEQ multiplex PCR was the method, and the copy in TCRdb shows in-frame clones only, minus some. The sample lists a few hundred thousand clones; approximately 90% were seen once. Material for sequencing was PBMCs or T cells enriched from blood (not recorded which). The source of these receptors is a woman in her 50s who had recovered from COVID-19.

This rearrangement joins TRBV20-1 to TRBJ1-2; possible D gene TRBD1, 5 bases. V lost 3 bases to trimming and J lost 3 bases, with 17 bases between them. The CDR3 is 15 residues long. Germline-derived CDR1 and CDR2 are DFQATT and SNEGSKA (reference sequence). The CDR3 region has the DNA TGCAGTGCTAGTGCCGAGTGGGGCAATGACTATGGCTACACCTTC. Translated, it gives CSASAEWGNDYGYTF.

J is TRBJ2-7 and V is TRBV6-6; 9 positions match TRBD2. The V and J ends lost 5 bases and 0 bases, in that order; junction bases with no gene match: 11. The CDR3 extends over 17 amino acids. The germline gives CDR1 MNHNY, CDR2 SVGAGI (reference sequence). The CDR3 DNA sequence: TGTGCCAGCAGTCTGGGTGGAGCGGGGGGCCGCTCCTACGAGCAGTACTTC. Amino acids: CASSLGGAGGRSYEQYF.

The chain joins TRBV15 to TRBJ1-2; a weak D match, TRBD1 (5 bases). Trimming took 0 bases from V and 8 from J, leaving 10 bases between them. The CDR3 runs 13 residues. Germline values: CDR1 LNHNV, CDR2 YYDKDF (reference sequence). The CDR3, as DNA: TGTGCCACCAGCAGAGACAGGGCCGGGGGCTACACCTTC. The encoded protein is CATSRDRAGGYTF.

The chain links TRBV9 to TRBJ2-1; the match to TRBD2 covers 13 bases. The trim removed 3 bases at V and 0 bases at J, leaving 9 bases unmatched. CDR3 length: 19 amino acids. CDR1 is SGDLS, CDR2 YYNGEE, per germline. The CDR3 sequence is CASSGLAGGLRSSYNEQFF. CDR3 sequence (DNA): TGTGCCAGCAGCGGACTAGCGGGGGGACTGAGGAGCTCCTACAATGAGCAGTTCTTC.

The V call is TRBV10-3, the J call TRBJ2-3; D is undetermined. The CDR3 length is 16 residues. V lost 4 bases and J lost 5, with 19 bases in between. In germline, CDR1 is ENHRY, CDR2 SYGVKD. The chain's CDR3 is CAISAASSLTRDTQYF. Written as DNA, the CDR3 is TGTGCCATCAGTGCTGCCTCTTCCCTCACACGAGATACGCAGTATTTT.

This clone came up a few times. This chain uses TRBV28 with TRBJ1-2; 7 positions match TRBD1. CDR1 and CDR2 from the germline V gene are MDHEN and SYDVKM. Trimming at V came to 4 bases and at J to 8 bases, leaving 7 bases not matched to a gene. The CDR3 totals 13 residues. CDR3 sequence reads: CASSSPTGWGYTF. The DNA for the CDR3 is TGTGCCAGCAGTTCTCCGACAGGGTGGGGCTACACCTTC.

In its sample, this clone was seen once. V is TRBV5-8 and J is TRBJ1-2; D uncertain. Germline CDR1 reads SGHTS; CDR2 reads YDEGEE. The CDR3 length is 12 residues. Trimming stripped 1 base from V and 2 bases from J, with 3 bases between. The CDR3 sequence: CASSLQNYGYTF. The DNA for the CDR3 is TGTGCCAGCAGCTTGCAGAACTATGGCTACACCTTC.

The chain uses TRBV28 and TRBJ1-2, with 8 bases aligning to TRBD1. Trimming removed 3 bases from V and 6 bases from J; junction bases left unmatched: 6. The germline CDR1 and CDR2 sequences are MDHEN and SYDVKM. This CDR3 has 14 amino acids. The CDR3: CASSFPSDRDGYTF. As DNA, the CDR3 is TGTGCCAGCAGTTTCCCGTCGGACAGGGATGGCTACACCTTC.

The V and J genes are TRBV19 and TRBJ1-3; tentatively, D is TRBD1 (6 bases). The CDR3 extends over 14 amino acids. V lost 5 bases to trimming and J lost 2 bases, with 10 bases between them. Germline assignment: CDR1 LNHDA and CDR2 SQIVND (reference sequence). The CDR3 protein is CASSWTAAGNTIYF. CDR3 DNA sequence: TGTGCCAGTAGTTGGACAGCGGCTGGAAACACCATATATTTT. Based on the CDR3 plus reference TRBV19 and TRBJ1-3, the full variable domain is DGGITQSPKYLFRKEGQNVTLSCEQNLNHDAMYWYRQDPGQGLRLIYYSQIVNDFQKGDIAEGYSVSREKKESFPLTVTSAQKNPTAFYLCASSWTAAGNTIYFGEGSWLTVV.

The gene calls are TRBV2 and TRBJ1-6, with TRBD1 identical over 9 bases. The germline V gene encodes CDR1 SNHLY and CDR2 FYNNEI. The CDR3 consists of 15 residues. Trimming took 1 base from V and 7 from J; bases not matched to a gene: 2. The CDR3 here is CASSEDGQGNSPLHF. The CDR3 region has the DNA TGTGCCAGCAGTGAAGACGGACAGGGGAATTCACCCCTCCACTTT.

The chain combines TRBV7-9 with TRBJ1-3; maybe TRBD1 (6 bases). The CDR3 consists of 16 residues. The germline V gene encodes CDR1 SEHNR and CDR2 FQNEAQ (reference sequence). Trimming left V 1 base short and J 2 bases short, with 12 bases between. Here the CDR3 reads CASSLVEPGAGNTIYF. The DNA for the CDR3 is TGTGCCAGCAGCTTAGTAGAGCCAGGGGCTGGAAACACCATATATTTT.

This clone was seen a handful of times. The chain is built from TRBV4-1 and TRBJ1-1; no reliable D call. The CDR3 runs 15 residues. Trimming removed 0 bases at V and 0 bases at J, with 8 bases between. Germline CDR1 is MGHRA and CDR2 is YSYEKL. As DNA, the CDR3 is TGCGCCAGCAGCCAAGATTATCTCCTGAACACTGAAGCTTTCTTT. Its translation is CASSQDYLLNTEAFF.